This T cell receptor beta chain came from a study of cytomegalovirus exposure and HLA in healthy donors. Study results and limitations: HLA allele associations emerged for roughly 16,000 TCR beta sequences in a later analysis, at 0.05 false discovery rate. A list of approximately 160 TCR beta chains associated with cytomegalovirus was given. Relative to equally common others, HLA-associated TCR beta chains showed greater clonal expansion in a later analysis.

Trimming cost V 2 bases and J 5 bases, with 13 bases left between them. The germline gives CDR1 MNHEY, CDR2 SVGAGI. This CDR3 is 15 amino acids long. About this clone itself: As yet, its antigen is unknown.

PCR primers comprised 60 Vbeta and 13 Jbeta primers. TCRdb's table, derived via immunoSEQ multiplex PCR, lists solely in-frame clones and lacks some. Its table lists tens of thousands of clones. The TCR sequence derives from a woman between 18 and 29 years old in good health and CMV-seronegative. This chain links TRBV6-5 with TRBJ2-1, with D possibly TRBD1 on 5 matching bases. The sequencing sample was made of PBMCs. As DNA, the CDR3 is TGTGCCAGCAGTTACGGGGCTATAGGCGACAATGAGCAGTTCTTC. It translates to CASSYGAIGDNEQFF.